The next 5 T cell receptor beta chains were all read from a single sample in a study of post-analysis software for immune sequencing data (dated by TCRdb to between 2015 and 2016). General conclusions and limits of the study: Significantly higher frequencies in patients than in controls were found for five or six TRBV segments, including TRBV5-6, TRBV5-1 and TRBV20-1.

Their specific antigens are unknown. The method was PCR. The run used an Illumina HiSeq 2500. To reduce PCR and sequencing biases, unique molecular identifiers were built into the TCR beta cDNA libraries. Starting from the raw public reads, TCRdb applied fastp trimming at Q25, assembled clones with MiXCR and retained in-frame beta chains. Entries that share a CDR3 protein sequence are merged under the most common genes and DNA. Present in this sample are hundreds of thousands of distinct CDR3 sequences, around 33% of which were seen just once. The biggest ten clones account for roughly 13% of the sample. The sample comprised blood. The source is a girl under 18 with multiple sclerosis.

This clonotype was seen only a few times. The chain recombines TRBV6-5 with TRBJ2-3; 7 nucleotides match TRBD1. This CDR3 has 17 amino acids. Germline V lookup: CDR1 MNHEY, CDR2 SVGAGI. After removal of 4 bases from V and 0 bases from J, the junction contained 10 bases not matched to a gene. The CDR3 sequence: CASSSLGTVWSTDTQYF. For the CDR3, the DNA is TGTGCCAGCAGTTCATTGGGGACAGTATGGAGCACAGATACGCAGTATTTT.

The chain employs TRBV6-1 and TRBJ2-2; D perhaps matches TRBD2 (5 bases). This CDR3 contains 15 residues. Germline assignment: CDR1 MNHNS and CDR2 SASEGT. V dropped 10 bases and J dropped 0 bases, with 15 bases sitting between them. CDR3 DNA sequence: TGTGCCACCAAGTCCGGGAACGCGAACACCGGGGAGCTGTTTTTT. Amino acids: CATKSGNANTGELFF.

This clonotype has just a few counts. The chain uses TRBV12-3 or TRBV12-4 and TRBJ1-5, with D unclear. The CDR3 covers 13 residues. Trimming removed 6 bases at V and 3 bases at J, with 9 bases between. The CDR3 here is CASSKGHNQPQHF. The CDR3 DNA is TGTGCCAGCAGCAAAGGGCACAATCAGCCCCAGCATTTT.

The chain joins TRBV28 to TRBJ2-2; no clear D. Germline loops: CDR1 MDHEN, CDR2 SYDVKM. With 7 bases removed from V and 8 bases from J, the gap between germline ends came to 8 bases. The CDR3 loop spans 11 amino acids. The CDR3 DNA reads TGTGCCAGCACGTTTGAAGGGGAGCTGTTTTTT. Residues: CASTFEGELFF. Drawing the rest from reference TRBV28 and TRBJ2-2, the complete variable domain is DVKVTQSSRYLVKRTGEKVFLECVQDMDHENMFWYRQDPGLGLRLIYFSYDVKMKEKGDIPEGYSVSREKKERFSLILESASTNQTSMYLCASTFEGELFFGEGSRLTVL.

The chain couples TRBV3-1 to TRBJ1-5; the D is unclear. Trimming shortened V by 1 base and J by 0 bases, and 10 bases separated the two germline ends. Germline V lookup: CDR1 LGHDT, CDR2 YNNKEL (reference sequence). This CDR3 region has 16 residues. The CDR3 reads CASSQGSGYSNQPQHF. CDR3 nucleotides: TGTGCCAGCAGCCAAGGGTCCGGATATAGCAATCAGCCCCAGCATTTT.